Below, one T cell receptor beta chain is given with its context. The source of the sample is a study of blood T cell repertoires in COVID-19. Study details: Donors in the United States, Italy and Spain gave samples during acute or convalescent COVID-19. PBMCs, B-cell-depleted T cells, or T cells were the source of the cDNA or gDNA that made up the material.

The CDR3 is made up of 18 amino acids. In the original analysis: Estimation of nucleated cell counts relied on the amplification of reference gene primers. Assay: immunoSEQ multiplex PCR; the TCRdb copy retains only in-frame clones and omits some. That table gives V, J and clone size, and the DNA gave D and trimming. In the table there are 70,000 to 95,000 clones, roughly nine tenths of which are singletons. V is TRBV21-1 and J is TRBJ1-5; the table's D call, TRBD1, was not checked against the DNA. TRBV21-1 is a listed pseudogene. The source is a human donor with active COVID-19. The donor label of this sample is uncertain. The sequencing sample was made of peripheral blood. Written as DNA, the CDR3 is TGTGCCAGCAGCAACCTAGACAGGGGAGCGAGGAGCAATCAGCCCCAGCATTTT. Translated, it gives CASSNLDRGARSNQPQHF.